These 4 T cell receptor beta chains were all obtained from the same sample, sequenced in a study of identical twins (dated by TCRdb to about 2016). The library was obtained by 5' RACE. These reads were obtained on an Illumina HiSeq 2000. Clones were called with MiXCR by TCRdb after fastp trimmed the public reads at Q25, and only in-frame beta chains were retained. Every CDR3 protein is listed once, alongside the most common genes and DNA of its rows. The sample table records about 220,000 distinct CDR3 sequences; approximately 7.1% of these occur just once. About 14% of the sample is held by the ten biggest clonotypes. A further study also used this sample, focusing on T cells expressing NK-cell markers.

Sequencing was done on a sample of CD8+ T cells sorted from blood. These receptors were taken from a woman under 30 in good health.

This chain connects TRBV12-5 to TRBJ2-1, with no clear D. Germline V gene sequence: CDR1 LGHNT, CDR2 FRNRAP. V shed 0 bases and J shed 8 bases, with 8 bases lying between them. This CDR3 spans 13 amino acids. The chain's CDR3 is CASGLVGRDEQFF. The CDR3 coding sequence is TGTGCTAGTGGTTTGGTAGGGCGCGATGAGCAGTTCTTC.

This clonotype turned up a few times. The chain employs TRBV9 and TRBJ2-3; the D gene is possibly TRBD1 (6 bases). The CDR3 has 14 residues. V was pared by 0 bases and J by 5 bases, with 10 bases between. CDR1 is SGDLS and CDR2 is YYNGEE in the germline V gene. CDR3 in amino acids: CASSVGQGKDTQYF. In DNA, the CDR3 is TGTGCCAGCAGCGTAGGCCAGGGGAAAGATACGCAGTATTTT.

The gene calls are TRBV12-3 or TRBV12-4 and TRBJ1-2; D unresolved. The germline V and J ends were trimmed by 5 bases and 6 bases, with 10 bases remaining between them. The CDR3 contains 12 residues. The CDR3 sequence is CASSRSSHGYTF. For the CDR3, the DNA is TGTGCCAGCAGTCGCTCGTCCCATGGCTACACCTTC.

V and J are TRBV2 and TRBJ1-1; 8 positions agree with TRBD1. Germline V gene lookup returns CDR1 SNHLY and CDR2 FYNNEI. The CDR3 is 15 amino acids. J lost 5 bases, V lost 10 bases, and 15 bases had no gene match. The CDR3 is CANRRDRSLETEAFF. For the CDR3, the DNA is TGTGCCAACCGCCGGGACAGGAGCTTGGAGACTGAAGCTTTCTTT.